This T cell receptor (beta chain) was retrieved from a study of sequential checkpoint blockade in melanoma. Study in general: Each arm's sequence ended with maintenance nivolumab. After nivolumab or ipilimumab alone, approximately 22 patients had week-13 rebiopsies.

The study, taken as a whole, reports: PD-L1 staining and CD8+ counts, not mutational load, tracked tumor T-cell clonality.

Treatment reported: randomized to nivolumab then ipilimumab (arm A) or the reverse (arm B). None of the patients previously received DNA-damaging chemotherapy. Germline CDR1 reads MNHEY; CDR2 reads SMNVEV (reference sequence). The CDR3 is 14 residues long. The germline V and J ends were trimmed by 5 bases and 2 bases, with 12 bases remaining between them. About this clone: Its antigen is not identified.

Measured with immunoSEQ multiplex PCR; TCRdb has only the in-frame clones, and not every one. Of 6,000 to 8,000 clones listed, roughly 20% are singletons. The J gene is TRBJ1-2, the V gene TRBV27; D uncertain. The clonotype comes from a human donor with melanoma. The input for sequencing was tumor tissue (inferred from file names), taken from a patient given nivolumab and ipilimumab in sequence. The CDR3 DNA sequence: TGTGCCAGCAGTATTTCTTACGGGAACTATGGCTACACCTTC. Translation gives CASSISYGNYGYTF.